Reported below is one T cell receptor beta chain. Its antigen is currently unknown. This sample is drawn from a study of Graves' ophthalmopathy and Graves' hyperthyroidism. As for the study in general: The blood sample was drawn at first diagnosis and before any treatment. Study results and caveats: A 13-signature model separated ophthalmopathy from stable hyperthyroidism, just over 85% sensitivity, just over 80% specificity. Most clonotypes expanded in thyroid above 0.001 frequency were present in blood too.

Germline V gene sequence: CDR1 LNHDA, CDR2 SQIVND (reference sequence). The CDR3 is 13 residues long. Trimming shortened V by 7 bases and J by 6 bases, and 13 bases separated the two germline ends. The study amplified TCR beta CDR3 regions using RNA transcripts. HTBI primers served in a first-round RT-PCR, which a second-round multiplex PCR followed. TCRdb used MiXCR to reprocess the multiplex PCR reads, holding one entry per CDR3 protein. Found here are roughly 380,000 distinct CDR3 sequences, 15% of them singletons; the top ten hold 5.5% to 8%. The sequenced material came from peripheral blood. The chain recombines TRBV19 with TRBJ1-5; D might be TRBD1 (5 bases). This TCR was sampled from a woman aged 18-35 years with stable Graves' hyperthyroidism. CDR3 DNA: TGTGCCAGTACCTGGGGGGGTGGTCAGCCCCAGCATTTT. It yields the protein CASTWGGGQPQHF.